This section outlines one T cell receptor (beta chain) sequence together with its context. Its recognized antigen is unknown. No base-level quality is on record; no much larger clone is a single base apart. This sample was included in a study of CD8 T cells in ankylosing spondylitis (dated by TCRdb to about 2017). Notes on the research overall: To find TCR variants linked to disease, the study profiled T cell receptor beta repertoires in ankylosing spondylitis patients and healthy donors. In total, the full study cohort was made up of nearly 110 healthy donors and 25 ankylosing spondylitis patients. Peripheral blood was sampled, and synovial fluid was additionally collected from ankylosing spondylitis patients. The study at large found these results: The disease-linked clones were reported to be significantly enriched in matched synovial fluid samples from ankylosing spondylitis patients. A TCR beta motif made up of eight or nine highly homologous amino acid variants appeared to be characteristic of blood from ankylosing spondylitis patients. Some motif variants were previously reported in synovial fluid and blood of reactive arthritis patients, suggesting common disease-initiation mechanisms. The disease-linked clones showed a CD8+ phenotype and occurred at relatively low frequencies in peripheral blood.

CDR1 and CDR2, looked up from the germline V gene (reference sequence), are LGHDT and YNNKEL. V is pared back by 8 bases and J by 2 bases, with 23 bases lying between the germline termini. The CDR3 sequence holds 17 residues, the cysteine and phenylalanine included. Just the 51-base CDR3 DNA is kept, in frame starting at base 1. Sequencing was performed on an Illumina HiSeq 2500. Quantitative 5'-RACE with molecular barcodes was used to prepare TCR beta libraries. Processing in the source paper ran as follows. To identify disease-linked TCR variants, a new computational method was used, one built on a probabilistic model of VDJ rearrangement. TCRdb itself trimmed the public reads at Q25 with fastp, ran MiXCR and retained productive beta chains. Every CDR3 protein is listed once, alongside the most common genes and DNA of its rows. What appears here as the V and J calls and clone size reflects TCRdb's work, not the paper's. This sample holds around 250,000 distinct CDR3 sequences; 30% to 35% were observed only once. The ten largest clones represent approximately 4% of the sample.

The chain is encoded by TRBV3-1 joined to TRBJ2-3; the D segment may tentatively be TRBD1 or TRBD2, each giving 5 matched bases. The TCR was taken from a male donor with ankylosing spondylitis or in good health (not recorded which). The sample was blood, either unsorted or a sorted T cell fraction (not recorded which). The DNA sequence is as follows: TGTGCCAGCTCCCAAGATGGACCCGGGACGCTCACAGATACGCAGTATTTT. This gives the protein CASSQDGPGTLTDTQYF.